The 13 T cell receptor beta chains presented below share a single source sample, sequenced in a study of blood T cells in healthy people across ages. A second roughly 6 to 12 cycle PCR used barcoded and J-beta primers. In TCRdb, the 5' RACE reads were re-called with MiXCR into one record per CDR3 protein. The sample includes more than 650,000 distinct CDR3 sequences, roughly 25% of them seen just once. Another study also made use of these data, one on T cells of mothers and their children.

Sample: blood. The receptors were sampled from a boy aged 5 to 17 in good health.

This sequence joins TRBV20-1 and TRBJ2-5; tentatively, D is TRBD1 (7 bases). Trimming pared 1 base from V and 2 bases from J, leaving 11 bases between. Germline V gives CDR1 DFQATT, CDR2 SNEGSKA (reference sequence). CDR3 length: 14 residues. Here the CDR3 reads CSARGGDRQETQYF. For the CDR3, the DNA is TGCAGTGCTAGAGGCGGGGACAGACAAGAGACCCAGTACTTC.

This chain uses TRBV29-1 with TRBJ1-5, with TRBD1 matching 10 bases. Germline CDR1 is SQVTM and CDR2 is ANQGSEA. CDR3 size: 13 residues. The ends lost 6 bases at V and 4 bases at J; junction bases unmatched: 3. The CDR3 spells CSVGTGENQPQHF. CDR3 coding DNA: TGCAGCGTCGGGACAGGGGAAAATCAGCCCCAGCATTTT.

This clonotype was seen a handful of times. The rearrangement joins TRBV20-1 to TRBJ2-1; D unresolved. Germline assignment: CDR1 DFQATT and CDR2 SNEGSKA (reference sequence). The CDR3 has 12 residues. Trimming left V 6 bases short and J 4 bases short, with 10 bases between. This CDR3 is CSAPWVYNEQFF. Written as DNA, the CDR3 is TGCAGTGCACCGTGGGTTTACAATGAGCAGTTCTTC.

This clonotype was seen a few times. V and J are TRBV4-1 and TRBJ2-5, with D possibly being TRBD1 or TRBD2 (6 bases each). Trimming removed 4 bases from V and 9 bases from J, with 27 bases in between. CDR3 size: 17 residues. Germline V CDR1 and CDR2: MGHRA, YSYEKL. CDR3 in DNA: TGCGCCAGCAGCCGCGCTGGAACGAGGGGGGCGGAGGAGTCCCAGTACTTC. Amino acid sequence: CASSRAGTRGAEESQYF.

The V and J genes are TRBV20-1 and TRBJ2-3; the match to TRBD2 covers 8 bases. V was clipped by 6 bases and J by 0 bases; unmatched bases: 8. This CDR3 comprises 15 residues. CDR1 and CDR2 (germline): DFQATT, SNEGSKA (reference sequence). The CDR3 here is CSAGTSELSTDTQYF. The CDR3 DNA is TGCAGTGCCGGGACTAGTGAACTAAGCACAGATACGCAGTATTTT.

This clonotype was seen more than once but under ten times. This chain links TRBV9 with TRBJ2-3; unclear D gene. Deletions cut 2 bases from V and 6 bases from J, with 7 bases between. Germline V gene sequence: CDR1 SGDLS, CDR2 YYNGEE. The length of the CDR3 is 12 residues. As DNA, the CDR3 is TGTGCCAGCAGCGTTGGGGTGGATACGCAGTATTTT. This sequence encodes CASSVGVDTQYF.

On this clonotype: An end of the junction differs from the germline gene, which may be a read error. The chain recombines TRBV6-5 with TRBJ2-3; 10 bases map to TRBD1. CDR3 length: 15 residues. Per the germline V gene, CDR1 is MNHEY and CDR2 is SVGAGI. The CDR3 protein is CASSRTGGYIDTQCF. Here the CDR3 DNA reads TGTGCCAGCAGCCGGACAGGGGGGTACATAGATACGCAGTGTTTT.

The genes are TRBV7-2 and TRBJ2-3, with D perhaps assigned TRBD1 or TRBD2 (5 bases each). Trimming removed 5 bases at V and 3 bases at J, with 12 bases between. CDR3 length: 14 amino acids. The V gene's germline CDR1 is SGHTA and CDR2 FQGNSA. CDR3 in DNA: TGTGCCAGCAGCCTCCGGGGCCAAACAGATACGCAGTATTTT. Translation: CASSLRGQTDTQYF.

The rearrangement joins TRBV28 to TRBJ2-3, with D unresolved. The CDR3 runs to 14 residues. The germline V gene has CDR1 MDHEN and CDR2 SYDVKM. V gave up 5 bases and J gave up 0 bases, with 9 bases separating them. The CDR3 DNA is TGTGCCAGCAGTGGGCAAGCTAGCACAGATACGCAGTATTTT. This translates into CASSGQASTDTQYF.

This clonotype was recorded a few times. CDR3: CASSEGGQYEQYF. The CDR3 DNA follows: TGCGCCAGCTCCGAGGGGGGGCAATACGAGCAGTACTTC. The gene calls are TRBV5-1 and TRBJ2-7; a possible D gene is TRBD2 (7 bases). There are 13 residues in the CDR3. V dropped 7 bases and J dropped 4 bases, with 15 bases sitting between them. Germline V lookup: CDR1 SGHRS, CDR2 YFSETQ.

This chain uses TRBV7-9 with TRBJ1-1; D is ambiguous. The V and J ends lost 2 bases and 6 bases respectively, with 19 bases between them. Germline values: CDR1 SEHNR, CDR2 FQNEAQ (reference sequence). The CDR3 runs to 16 residues. This chain's CDR3 is CASSLRSAGLRAEAFF. The DNA of the CDR3 is TGTGCCAGCAGCTTAAGGTCCGCGGGGTTGCGCGCTGAAGCTTTCTTT. The whole variable domain, filled in from reference TRBV7-9 and TRBJ1-1, reads DTGVSQNPRHKITKRGQNVTFRCDPISEHNRLYWYRQTLGQGPEFLTYFQNEAQLEKSRLLSDRFSAERPKGSFSTLEIQRTEQGDSAMYLCASSLRSAGLRAEAFFGQGTRLTVV.

Details on this clonotype: This may come from a read error, since a much larger clone is one base off. The chain joins TRBV7-8 to TRBJ2-7; D gene unclear. V dropped 5 bases and J dropped 1 base, with 6 bases sitting between them. In germline, CDR1 is SGHVS, CDR2 FQNEAQ. CDR3 size: 12 residues. CDR3 sequence: CASSGKSYEQYF. The DNA for the CDR3 is TGTGCCAGCAGCGGGAAATCCTACGAGCAGTACTTC.

V gene TRBV6-6 combines with J gene TRBJ2-1, with 12 bases matching TRBD2. This CDR3 comprises 16 residues. The V and J ends lost 7 bases and 4 bases, in that order; junction bases with no gene match: 8. Germline lookup yields CDR1 MNHNY and CDR2 SVGAGI (reference sequence). The chain's CDR3 is CASTLLAGGRYNEQFF. The CDR3 nucleotides are TGTGCCAGCACCCTTCTAGCGGGGGGGCGTTACAATGAGCAGTTCTTC.